Each of the 21 T cell receptor beta chains below was sequenced from the same sample in a study of OX40 agonist ivuxolimab in advanced cancers. TCRdb's copy holds only in-frame clones and misses some; the assay was immunoSEQ multiplex PCR. The sample has tens of thousands of clones, 75% to 95% seen once; the top ten hold 2.6%. This sample comprised CD4+ or CD8+ T cells sorted from blood, obtained in a trial of the OX40 agonist ivuxolimab. The source of these receptors is an adult with an advanced solid tumor such as melanoma, head and neck, liver or kidney cancer.

This clone was counted only a few times. The V call is TRBV10-2, the J call TRBJ2-7, with D possibly TRBD2 on 6 matching bases. The CDR3 sequence is 17 residues long. CDR1 and CDR2 (germline): WSHSY, SAAADI. V was pared by 3 bases and J by 8 bases, with 26 bases between. The CDR3 is CASSERSGGNNPTKQYF. DNA for the CDR3: TGCGCCAGCAGTGAACGGTCCGGAGGGAATAATCCCACGAAGCAGTACTTC.

The rearrangement links TRBV5-6 to TRBJ2-4; D may correspond to TRBD1 or TRBD2 (7 bases each). With 0 bases removed from V and 10 bases from J, the gap between germline ends came to 23 bases. This CDR3 has 17 residues. Germline values: CDR1 SGHDT, CDR2 YYEEEE. This CDR3 is CASSLGGGQGGAGIQYF. The CDR3 region has the DNA TGTGCCAGCAGCTTGGGCGGGGGCCAGGGGGGCGCCGGGATTCAGTACTTC. Full variable domain (remainder filled in from reference TRBV5-6 and TRBJ2-4): DAGVTQSPTHLIKTRGQQVTLRCSPKSGHDTVSWYQQALGQGPQFIFQYYEEEERQRGNFPDRFSGHQFPNYSSELNVNALLLGDSALYLCASSLGGGQGGAGIQYFGAGTRLSVL.

The chain is built from TRBV5-4 and TRBJ2-3, with D possibly matching TRBD2 (5 bases). Germline V lookup: CDR1 SGHNT, CDR2 YYREEE (reference sequence). The V end lost 4 bases, the J end lost 6 bases, and 12 bases lay between the germline ends. This CDR3 has 13 residues. CDR3 in amino acids: CASSITRTDTQYF. The DNA of the CDR3 is TGTGCCAGCAGCATTACTAGGACTGATACGCAGTATTTT.

This clone was detected once. The rearrangement joins TRBV27 to TRBJ2-3, with TRBD2 identical over 7 bases. This CDR3 has 15 amino acids. Germline lookup yields CDR1 MNHEY and CDR2 SMNVEV (reference sequence). The V and J ends lost 2 bases and 2 bases, in that order; junction bases with no gene match: 4. CDR3 coding DNA: TGTGCCAGCAGTTTAGGCGGGAGCTTCACAGATACGCAGTATTTT. Its translation: CASSLGGSFTDTQYF.

The chain links TRBV30 to TRBJ1-2; 11 bases line up with TRBD1. The CDR3 has 14 amino acids. The ends lost 3 bases at V and 3 bases at J; junction bases unmatched: 3. Germline lookup yields CDR1 GTSNPN and CDR2 SVGIG (reference sequence). CDR3 region: CAWSADRGHYGYTF. DNA of the CDR3: TGTGCCTGGAGCGCGGACAGGGGGCACTATGGCTACACCTTC.

A single count supports this clone. V is TRBV7-2 and J is TRBJ1-1, with unresolved D. V lost 5 bases and J lost 0, with 7 bases in between. The CDR3 covers 13 residues. Germline V CDR1 and CDR2: SGHTA, FQGNSA. As DNA, the CDR3 is TGTGCCAGCAGCCCCATGCTGAACACTGAAGCTTTCTTT. It translates to CASSPMLNTEAFF.

This chain connects TRBV6-5 to TRBJ2-5, with a possible D match to TRBD2 (5 bases). The end of the DNA fits TRBJ2-7 better, so the J call may be wrong. From germline, CDR1 is MNHEY and CDR2 SVGAGI. The CDR3 spans 14 residues. The CDR3 reads CASSEGGPRYEQYF. Here the CDR3 DNA reads TGTGCCAGCAGTGAGGGCGGACCACGCTACGAGCAGTACTTC.

The chain has TRBV25-1 and TRBJ2-1; D may be TRBD2 (6 bases). The length of the CDR3 is 15 residues. CDR1 is MGHDK, CDR2 SYGVNS, per germline. V lost 2 bases and J lost 5, with 13 bases in between. The CDR3, as DNA: TGTGCCAGCAGTGAAACGGGGTTAGCGGACAATGAGCAGTTCTTC. Its protein product is CASSETGLADNEQFF.

The chain uses TRBV4-3 and TRBJ2-7, with TRBD1 as a possible D gene (6 bases). The CDR3 runs 18 residues. Germline V gene data show CDR1 as LGHNA and CDR2 as YSLEER. The V and J ends lost 7 bases and 0 bases respectively, with 25 bases between them. The CDR3 DNA is TGCGCCAGCAACCCACGAGGGGACAACCCTACAATCTCCTACGAGCAGTACTTC. This codes for CASNPRGDNPTISYEQYF.

This clone came up a few times. The J gene is TRBJ1-5, the V gene TRBV27; TRBD1 is a possible D gene (6 bases). The CDR3 covers 15 residues. The ends were cut back, 1 base at V and 7 bases at J, with 14 bases in the middle. From germline, CDR1 is MNHEY and CDR2 SMNVEV (reference sequence). CDR3 sequence: CASSLLGGGLQPQHF. CDR3 sequence (DNA): TGTGCCAGCAGTTTATTAGGTGGGGGGCTCCAGCCCCAGCATTTT.

CDR3 DNA sequence: TGTGCCAGTAGTGTTCGTTCATCTAGCGGGAGGGCCGGTACGCAGTATTTT. Amino acids: CASSVRSSSGRAGTQYF. The chain uses TRBV19 and TRBJ2-3, with TRBD2 matching over 12 bases. The CDR3 length is 17 residues. The germline V gene encodes CDR1 LNHDA and CDR2 SQIVND (reference sequence). J lost 8 bases, V lost 5 bases, and 14 bases had no gene match.

This clone was seen only once. The chain links TRBV19 to TRBJ1-4; 7 nucleotides match TRBD1. Germline trimming cut 3 bases from V and 5 bases from J; bases unmatched to any gene: 6. Germline V gene data show CDR1 as LNHDA and CDR2 as SQIVND (reference sequence). This CDR3 has 15 residues. The CDR3 loop reads CASSIRGLSNEKLFF. The CDR3 DNA sequence: TGTGCCAGTAGTATTAGGGGGCTCTCCAATGAAAAACTGTTTTTT.

The CDR3 here is CAWSPATEAFF. CDR3 bases: TGTGCCTGGAGTCCAGCGACTGAAGCTTTCTTT. The chain employs TRBV30 and TRBJ1-1; D remains ambiguous. Germline V gene sequence: CDR1 GTSNPN, CDR2 SVGIG (reference sequence). Trimming shortened V by 2 bases and J by 5 bases, and 6 bases separated the two germline ends. The CDR3 totals 11 residues.

This chain links TRBV11-2 with TRBJ2-3; 9 bases fit TRBD2. In germline, CDR1 is SGHAT, CDR2 FQNNGV. The CDR3 has 16 residues. The V segment lost 5 bases and the J segment 5 bases; nucleotides outside the gene matches: 11. The CDR3 region is CASSLGLAGILDTQYF. The CDR3 DNA reads as TGTGCCAGCAGCCTCGGCCTAGCGGGGATTCTAGATACGCAGTATTTT. The complete variable domain, with remaining parts taken from reference TRBV11-2 and TRBJ2-3, reads EAGVAQSPRYKIIEKRQSVAFWCNPISGHATLYWYQQILGQGPKLLIQFQNNGVVDDSQLPKDRFSAERLKGVDSTLKIQPAKLEDSAVYLCASSLGLAGILDTQYFGPGTRLTVL.

The rearrangement links TRBV25-1 to TRBJ2-3; the D is unclear. Trimming removed 2 bases from V and 0 bases from J, with 6 bases in between. From germline, CDR1 is MGHDK and CDR2 SYGVNS. The CDR3 runs 14 residues. The CDR3 DNA sequence: TGTGCCAGCAGTGAAGAACTCAGCACAGATACGCAGTATTTT. This encodes CASSEELSTDTQYF. The full variable domain, completed using reference TRBV25-1 and TRBJ2-3, is EADIYQTPRYLVIGTGKKITLECSQTMGHDKMYWYQQDPGMELHLIHYSYGVNSTEKGDLSSESTVSRIRTEHFPLTLESARPSHTSQYLCASSEELSTDTQYFGPGTRLTVL.

This clone was seen more than once but under ten times. The CDR3 DNA sequence: TGTGCCAGCAGTTCGATTACTTGGTACAATCAGCCCCAGCATTTT. This sequence encodes CASSSITWYNQPQHF. This chain uses TRBV6-6 with TRBJ1-5; D uncertain. V was cut by 4 bases and J by 3 bases, with 13 bases left in between. The CDR3 is 15 amino acids. Germline loops: CDR1 MNHNY, CDR2 SVGAGI (reference sequence).

This sequence joins TRBV5-1 and TRBJ2-1, with D perhaps matching TRBD2 (6 bases). V gave up 4 bases and J gave up 7 bases, with 12 bases separating them. Per the germline V gene, CDR1 is SGHRS and CDR2 is YFSETQ. The CDR3 length is 13 residues. The CDR3 sequence: CASSPGGVNEQFF. In nucleotides, the CDR3 is TGCGCCAGCAGCCCCGGCGGGGTGAATGAGCAGTTCTTC.

The CDR3 spells CASAGPNRGNTGELFF. DNA of the CDR3: TGTGCCAGCGCCGGGCCAAACCGGGGAAACACCGGGGAGCTGTTTTTT. The rearrangement joins TRBV5-5 to TRBJ2-2; D is possibly TRBD2 (5 bases). Trimming took 7 bases from V and 2 from J, leaving 18 bases between them. The germline V gene has CDR1 SGHKS and CDR2 YYEKEE (reference sequence). CDR3 length equals 16 residues.

The gene calls are TRBV27 and TRBJ1-4; D uncertain. The CDR3 has 14 residues. Germline CDR1 is MNHEY and CDR2 is SMNVEV (reference sequence). The V end was cut by 6 bases, the J end by 8 bases, with 16 bases between. The CDR3 is CASRPGLRGEKLFF. CDR3 sequence (DNA): TGTGCCAGCAGACCGGGCCTCAGAGGGGAAAAACTGTTTTTT. The variable domain in full, completed from reference TRBV27 and TRBJ1-4, reads EAQVTQNPRYLITVTGKKLTVTCSQNMNHEYMSWYRQDPGLGLRQIYYSMNVEVTDKGDVPEGYKVSRKEKRNFPLILESPSPNQTSLYFCASRPGLRGEKLFFGSGTQLSVL.

V gene TRBV9 combines with J gene TRBJ2-5, with 11 bases aligning to TRBD2. The CDR3 runs to 21 residues. With V trimmed by 4 bases and J by 5 bases, 25 bases remained unmatched. Germline CDR1 reads SGDLS; CDR2 reads YYNGEE. The CDR3 nucleotides read TGTGCCAGCAGCCCACAAGCGAGTAGCGGGAGGGCCCTGATTCCTCCGGAGACCCAGTACTTC. This gives the protein CASSPQASSGRALIPPETQYF.

The chain recombines TRBV7-2 with TRBJ2-7, with a weak D call TRBD2 (6 bases). The ends were cut back, 2 bases at V and 5 bases at J, with 13 bases in the middle. Germline CDR1 and CDR2: SGHTA and FQGNSA. The length of the CDR3 is 14 residues. CDR3: CASSLNGWGDEQYF. The CDR3 nucleotides are TGTGCCAGCAGCTTAAACGGCTGGGGGGACGAGCAGTACTTC.